Each of the 26 T cell receptor beta chains below was sequenced from the same sample in a study of vaccination effects on CD4 cells after COVID-19. ViraFEST expansion of antigen-specific CD4+ T cells with viral peptide pools preceded sequencing. The culture ran for 10 days before CD4+ T cells were isolated. Vaccine administered to participants consisted of two doses of either BNT162b2 or mRNA-1273. Profiling relied on immunoSEQ multiplex PCR, and the TCRdb table lists in-frame clones only, not all of them. Among tens of thousands of clones, less than 80% were seen once, and the ten largest hold 0.95% to 1.5%. Their recognized antigens are unknown. The source material was CD4+ T cells from PBMCs cultured with HCoV-229E spike peptides, sampled after COVID-19 vaccination. The source of these receptors is a human donor who received a COVID-19 vaccine.

The chain carries TRBV5-6 and TRBJ1-2; 11 nucleotides agree with TRBD1. Germline values: CDR1 SGHDT, CDR2 YYEEEE. The CDR3 length is 17 residues. With 2 bases clipped from V and 0 bases from J, the junction kept 6 bases outside the gene matches. The CDR3 DNA sequence: TGTGCCAGCAGCTTATTGGACAGGGGGCTGGCTAACTATGGCTACACCTTC. It yields the protein CASSLLDRGLANYGYTF.

This clone has more than one count but fewer than ten. The chain carries TRBV5-1 and TRBJ2-1, with no clear D. The V gene's germline CDR1 is SGHRS and CDR2 YFSETQ. V lost 4 bases and J 4 bases, leaving 3 bases between the germline ends. CDR3 length equals 11 residues. The CDR3 sequence: CASSQYNEQFF. CDR3 DNA: TGCGCCAGCAGCCAATACAATGAGCAGTTCTTC.

The chain combines TRBV12-3 or TRBV12-4 with TRBJ1-1; D ambiguous. The CDR3 has 13 residues. V shed 2 bases and J shed 0 bases, with 4 bases lying between them. The chain's CDR3 is CASSLSMNTEAFF. CDR3 DNA sequence: TGTGCCAGCAGTTTAAGTATGAACACTGAAGCTTTCTTT.

The rearrangement uses TRBV6-1 and TRBJ1-5; 8 bases line up with TRBD1. CDR1 and CDR2 from the germline V gene are MNHNS and SASEGT. V was pared by 8 bases and J by 1 base, with 4 bases of the junction left unmatched. The CDR3 sequence is 14 residues long. The CDR3 region has the DNA TGTGCCAGCTCCGGACAGGGAAGCAATCAGCCCCAGCATTTT. Residues: CASSGQGSNQPQHF.

The rearrangement uses TRBV7-2 and TRBJ2-1; 8 nucleotides align to TRBD1. CDR1 and CDR2 (germline): SGHTA, FQGNSA. Trimming removed 7 bases from V and 4 bases from J; junction bases left unmatched: 15. This CDR3 region has 17 residues. The CDR3 sequence: CASTLLRQGLYYNEQFF. The CDR3, as DNA: TGTGCCAGCACCCTACTCCGACAGGGGTTGTATTACAATGAGCAGTTCTTC.

The gene calls are TRBV6-5 and TRBJ1-5; D remains unclear. V dropped 7 bases and J dropped 5 bases, with 12 bases sitting between them. The CDR3 spans 13 residues. Germline V lookup: CDR1 MNHEY, CDR2 SVGAGI. The DNA of the CDR3 is TGTGCCAGCACCAGTCGGAGGGATCAGCCCCAGCATTTT. Its translation: CASTSRRDQPQHF.

With respect to this clone: The identical CDR3 is also encoded by other nucleotide sequences in the sample. The rearrangement joins TRBV6-5 to TRBJ1-5; TRBD1 matches 10 bases. The CDR3 length is 15 residues. Per germline, CDR1 MNHEY and CDR2 SVGAGI. V shed 5 bases, J shed 4 bases, and the junction held 5 bases outside the gene matches. The CDR3, as DNA: TGTGCCAGCAGTCGGGACAGGGGTGGGAATCAGCCCCAGCATTTT. It yields the protein CASSRDRGGNQPQHF.

V usage is TRBV20-1 and J usage is TRBJ1-2; D remains ambiguous. CDR3 length equals 12 residues. V was trimmed by 3 bases and J by 3 bases, leaving 8 bases between them. In germline, CDR1 is DFQATT, CDR2 SNEGSKA (reference sequence). The CDR3 is CSASFGDYGYTF. CDR3 in DNA: TGCAGTGCTAGTTTCGGGGACTATGGCTACACCTTC.

The gene calls are TRBV12-3 or TRBV12-4 and TRBJ2-3, with D unclear. This CDR3 has 13 amino acids. The ends were cut back, 3 bases at V and 7 bases at J, with 11 bases in the middle. Here the CDR3 reads CASSFRSVHTQYF. The CDR3 DNA is TGTGCCAGCAGTTTTAGATCGGTACATACGCAGTATTTT.

Worth noting for this clone: The identical CDR3 is also encoded by other nucleotide sequences in the sample. The rearrangement joins TRBV6-5 to TRBJ1-2; no clear D. This CDR3 has 11 residues. Germline V gene data show CDR1 as MNHEY and CDR2 as SVGAGI. V lost 6 bases, J lost 5 bases, and 7 bases lay in between. CDR3: CASSLNYGYTF. The DNA of the CDR3 is TGTGCCAGCAGCCTGAATTATGGCTACACCTTC.

The DNA of the CDR3 is TGTGCCACCATGGGCAGGGCCCGCGAGCAGTACGTC. It codes for CATMGRAREQYV. The J gene is TRBJ2-7, the V gene TRBV24-1; D perhaps matches TRBD1 (5 bases). Germline V gene data show CDR1 as KGHDR and CDR2 as SFDVKD. The CDR3 totals 12 residues. V was cut by 8 bases and J by 6 bases, with 13 bases left in between.

The rearrangement links TRBV19 to TRBJ1-5; no firm D call. Trimming left V 1 base short and J 4 bases short, with 8 bases between. Germline lookup yields CDR1 LNHDA and CDR2 SQIVND (reference sequence). This CDR3 has 14 residues. This CDR3 is CASSIGVRNQPQHF. In nucleotides, the CDR3 is TGTGCCAGTAGTATAGGGGTTCGGAATCAGCCCCAGCATTTT.

This sequence joins TRBV28 and TRBJ1-1; 8 nucleotides line up with TRBD1. This CDR3 has 13 amino acids. V gave up 4 bases and J gave up 10 bases; unmatched junction bases: 8. Germline CDR1 and CDR2: MDHEN and SYDVKM. The CDR3 nucleotides read TGTGCCAGCAGTTATTATCAAACAGGGGGAGCTTTCTTT. Protein product: CASSYYQTGGAFF.

The rearrangement links TRBV25-1 to TRBJ2-5; no definite D call. Trimming removed 5 bases from V and 5 bases from J, with 6 bases in between. The CDR3 is 11 residues long. CDR1 and CDR2 from the germline V gene are MGHDK and SYGVNS. The CDR3 DNA reads TGTGCCAGCAGTATAAGGGAGACCCAGTACTTC. Amino acids: CASSIRETQYF.

The V gene is TRBV19, the J gene TRBJ1-6, with a possible D match to TRBD1 (5 bases). V was cut by 3 bases and J by 7 bases, with 13 bases left in between. CDR3 length: 15 residues. Germline V gene sequence: CDR1 LNHDA, CDR2 SQIVND (reference sequence). The DNA for the CDR3 is TGTGCCAGTAGTATCGCGGCAGGGATAAATTCACCCCTCCACTTT. Amino acids: CASSIAAGINSPLHF.

The chain recombines TRBV2 with TRBJ1-5; 10 nucleotides align to TRBD1. The germline gives CDR1 SNHLY, CDR2 FYNNEI. The junction had 4 bases not matched to a gene; V was cut back by 6 bases and J by 2 bases. The CDR3 sequence is 15 residues long. CDR3 nucleotides: TGTGCCAGCAGAGGACAGGGGGGCGGCAATCAGCCCCAGCATTTT. Translation: CASRGQGGGNQPQHF.

This clone has only a few counts. The chain recombines TRBV11-1 with TRBJ1-5, with D perhaps matching TRBD1 (6 bases). Trimming took 5 bases from V and 4 from J, leaving 9 bases between them. The CDR3 contains 13 residues. Germline CDR1 reads SGHAT; CDR2 reads FQDESV (reference sequence). DNA of the CDR3: TGTGCCAGCAGCCAACAGGGAAATCAGCCCCAGCATTTT. Translated: CASSQQGNQPQHF.

The V and J genes are TRBV7-3 and TRBJ1-5, with a weak D call TRBD1 (5 bases). CDR1 SGHTA and CDR2 FQGTGA come from the germline V gene. Trimming shortened V by 2 bases and J by 6 bases, and 14 bases separated the two germline ends. CDR3 length: 15 amino acids. For the CDR3, the DNA is TGTGCCAGCAGCTTAGTAGGTCCGGGGGTTCAGCCCCAGCATTTT. It yields the protein CASSLVGPGVQPQHF.

The chain joins TRBV4-3 to TRBJ1-1; the D is unclear. CDR3 length: 13 amino acids. Trimming took 1 base from V and 2 from J, leaving 5 bases between them. Per germline, CDR1 LGHNA and CDR2 YSLEER. The CDR3 spells CASSQARNTEAFF. The CDR3 coding sequence is TGCGCCAGCAGCCAAGCTCGAAACACTGAAGCTTTCTTT.

V and J are TRBV12-3 or TRBV12-4 and TRBJ1-4, with D possibly matching TRBD1 (6 bases). V was shortened by 5 bases and J by 7 bases, with 8 bases between the two germline ends. The CDR3 consists of 12 residues. The CDR3 DNA reads TGTGCCAGCAGTACAGGGCCTGAAAAACTGTTTTTT. Amino acid sequence: CASSTGPEKLFF.

The V gene is TRBV7-2, the J gene TRBJ1-4, with unresolved D. The germline gives CDR1 SGHTA, CDR2 FQGNSA. The CDR3 loop spans 15 amino acids. V dropped 5 bases and J dropped 0 bases, with 10 bases sitting between them. The CDR3 sequence is CASSNRAATNEKLFF. The CDR3 DNA sequence: TGTGCCAGCAGCAACCGGGCGGCAACTAATGAAAAACTGTTTTTT.

The V gene is TRBV4-1, the J gene TRBJ2-7, with D possibly called TRBD1 or TRBD2 (7 bases each). The CDR3 sequence is 15 residues long. The germline V gene encodes CDR1 MGHRA and CDR2 YSYEKL. V was pared by 2 bases and J by 2 bases, with 13 bases between. DNA for the CDR3: TGCGCCAGCAGCCAACTGACAGGGAGGGCCTACGAGCAGTACGTC. Translation: CASSQLTGRAYEQYV.

The rearrangement uses TRBV10-3 and TRBJ1-3; 10 bases map to TRBD1. Germline values: CDR1 ENHRY, CDR2 SYGVKD. Trimming took 6 bases from V and 4 from J; bases not matched to a gene: 6. This CDR3 spans 15 amino acids. This CDR3 reads CAISAGTGVGNTIYF. CDR3 DNA sequence: TGTGCCATCAGCGCCGGGACAGGGGTGGGAAACACCATATATTTT.

The chain uses TRBV4-1 and TRBJ2-3, with 8 positions matching TRBD2. The V gene's germline CDR1 is MGHRA and CDR2 YSYEKL. V shed 5 bases and J 1 base; nucleotides not matched to a gene: 5. This CDR3 is 15 amino acids long. CDR3 sequence (DNA): TGCGCCAGCAGCAAACGGGGGGGTGGCACAGATACGCAGTATTTT. Translating it yields CASSKRGGGTDTQYF.

The V and J genes are TRBV24-1 and TRBJ2-5, with 7 bases aligning to TRBD1. The germline V gene has CDR1 KGHDR and CDR2 SFDVKD. The CDR3 length is 15 residues. The V segment lost 3 bases and the J segment 5 bases; nucleotides outside the gene matches: 8. CDR3 loop: CATSDTGPTGETQYF. CDR3 nucleotide sequence: TGTGCCACCAGTGATACAGGACCGACAGGGGAGACCCAGTACTTC.

The chain has TRBV30 and TRBJ1-4; D is possibly TRBD1 (5 bases). The V end lost 7 bases, the J end lost 3 bases, and 12 bases lay between the germline ends. The CDR3 has 13 residues. The V gene's germline CDR1 is GTSNPN and CDR2 SVGIG (reference sequence). CDR3 nucleotides: TGTGCCTCTCAGGGTACAGCTAATGAAAAACTGTTTTTT. Translated: CASQGTANEKLFF.